This T cell receptor beta chain was captured in a study of pediatric ulcerative colitis (dated by TCRdb to the late 2010s). As for the study more broadly: Of the ulcerative colitis patients, 7 or 8 had pancolitis and two had left-sided colitis, and histology in every patient was consistent with ulcerative colitis. From about ten newly diagnosed, treatment-naive pediatric ulcerative colitis patients and four non-IBD control children, paired blood and rectal samples were collected. By Pediatric Ulcerative Colitis Activity Index, mild disease was classified in a couple of patients, moderate disease in four and acute severe colitis in three.

During colonoscopy, one to two rectal pinch biopsies were obtained for research purposes. Before the diagnostic colonoscopy, none of the ulcerative colitis patients had been given immunosuppressive medication. Before DNA isolation, rectal biopsies were subjected to proteinase K digestion. The Wizard kit (Promega) was used to extract genomic DNA from the blood and intestinal samples. CDR1 is given as MGHRA and CDR2 as YSYEKL, both from the germline V gene. Inclusive of the bounding cysteine and phenylalanine, the CDR3 is 15 residues long. Only the CDR3 DNA stays, 45 bases, in frame from base 1. Cut back by 0 bases and 9 bases, the V and J ends lie 15 bases apart. Using the immunoSEQ TRB Survey service, rearranged CDR3 beta regions were amplified from genomic DNA with multiplex V and J primers. To keep sequencing depth the same across samples, survey-level depth of up to 500,000 reads per sample was applied. Libraries were purified, pooled and sequenced on Illumina technology. The original pipeline was this. Productive clonality, sample overlap, pairwise scatters, CDR3 beta length, V/D/J gene usage and productiveness were assessed with immunoSEQ online tools. Alongside Shannon and Simpson indices, calculated diversity was computed as the number of unique rearrangements divided by total templates, multiplied by 100. Principal component analysis was performed on Z-score normalized data with the R prcomp function and the ggbiplot package. Morisita's index was used to quantify blood-rectal clonal overlap within each subject. The source is immuneACCESS, and TCRdb retained only in-frame sequences with V and J called. Part of the clones is not carried over; for the studies checked, unresolved V genes explain less than half of this, and the remainder is unexplained. That table gives V, J and clone size, and the DNA gave D and trimming. The sample includes 30,000 to 40,000 clones, with 65% to 85% observed a single time. The leading ten clones occupy 8% to 9.5% of the sample.

A note on this clone: The antigen it binds to is not known. The sample holds no much larger clone one base away, and base qualities are not on file.

Results and caveats for the whole study, not just this receptor: Autologous blood-rectal clonal overlap was significantly higher in ulcerative colitis patients than in controls, suggesting increased T cell trafficking to inflamed tissue. Two rectal CDR3 clonotypes were detected in all ulcerative colitis patients and were not detected in any of the controls. For technical reasons, blood samples from two patients gave substantially fewer templates, and these samples were excluded from the blood-rectal overlap analysis. Repertoires were derived from total lymphocyte DNA, so rare subsets such as regulatory T cells may have patterns not reflected. Rectal pinch biopsies may have included blood-derived T cells, especially in patients with overt colitis. The healthy control group was small, consisting of only a handful of individuals. Features of the rectal repertoire distinguished controls, mild-moderate colitis patients and acute severe colitis patients, and in acute severe colitis, rectal diversity was reduced because of clonal expansions.

The specimen sequenced was gut tissue. The receptor chain draws on TRBV4-1 and TRBJ1-5; the D segment cannot be called with confidence. The source is a boy under 18 with severe ulcerative colitis. The DNA sequence follows: TGCGCCAGCAGCCAAGATCGGGAGAGTTGGAGGCCCCAGCATTTT. This codes for CASSQDRESWRPQHF.